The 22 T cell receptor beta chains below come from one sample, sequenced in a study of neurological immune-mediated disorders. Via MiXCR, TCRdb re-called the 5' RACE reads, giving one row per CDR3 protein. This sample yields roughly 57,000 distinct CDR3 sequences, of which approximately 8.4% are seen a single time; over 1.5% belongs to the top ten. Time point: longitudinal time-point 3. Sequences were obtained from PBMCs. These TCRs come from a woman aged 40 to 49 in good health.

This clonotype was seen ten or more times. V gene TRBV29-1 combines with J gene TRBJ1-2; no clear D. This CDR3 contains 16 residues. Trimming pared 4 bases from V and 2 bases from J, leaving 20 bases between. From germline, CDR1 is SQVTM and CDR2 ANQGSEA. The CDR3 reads CSVGSSGGRPNYGYTF. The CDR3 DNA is TGCAGCGTTGGGAGTTCGGGTGGGCGACCCAACTATGGCTACACCTTC.

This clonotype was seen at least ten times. CDR3 amino acids: CASSGGGGSYNEQFF. In nucleotides, the CDR3 is TGTGCCAGCAGTGGTGGCGGGGGCTCCTACAATGAGCAGTTCTTC. The genes are TRBV6-1 and TRBJ2-1; 7 positions agree with TRBD2. The CDR3 contains 15 residues. Trimming removed 4 bases from V and 0 bases from J; junction bases left unmatched: 3. The V gene's germline CDR1 is MNHNS and CDR2 SASEGT.

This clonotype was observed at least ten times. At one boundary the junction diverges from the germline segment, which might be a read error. CDR3: CASSLGRGYTF. For the CDR3, the DNA is TGTGCCAGCAGCTTAGGTAGAGGCTACACCTTC. The V and J genes are TRBV12-3 or TRBV12-4 and TRBJ1-2, with no clear D. This CDR3 spans 11 amino acids.

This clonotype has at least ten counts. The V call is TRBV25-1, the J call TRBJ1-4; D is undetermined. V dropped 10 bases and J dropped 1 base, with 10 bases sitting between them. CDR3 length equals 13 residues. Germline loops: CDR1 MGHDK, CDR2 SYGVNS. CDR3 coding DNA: TGTGCCACTGGTTGGGGAACTAATGAAAAACTGTTTTTT. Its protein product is CATGWGTNEKLFF.

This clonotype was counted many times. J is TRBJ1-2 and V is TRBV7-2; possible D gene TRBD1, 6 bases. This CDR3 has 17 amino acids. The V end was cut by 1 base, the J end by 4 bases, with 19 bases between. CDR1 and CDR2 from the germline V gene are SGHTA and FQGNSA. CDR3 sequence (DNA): TGTGCCAGCAGCTTAGACAGGGAATCTGGAATAAGCTATGGCTACACCTTC. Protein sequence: CASSLDRESGISYGYTF.

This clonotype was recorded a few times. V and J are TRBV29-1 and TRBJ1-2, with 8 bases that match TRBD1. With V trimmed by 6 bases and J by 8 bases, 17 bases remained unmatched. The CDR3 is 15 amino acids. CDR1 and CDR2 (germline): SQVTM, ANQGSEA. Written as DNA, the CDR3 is TGCAGCGTCTTAACCCTCGGACAGGGATCATCGGGCTACACCTTC. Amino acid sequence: CSVLTLGQGSSGYTF.

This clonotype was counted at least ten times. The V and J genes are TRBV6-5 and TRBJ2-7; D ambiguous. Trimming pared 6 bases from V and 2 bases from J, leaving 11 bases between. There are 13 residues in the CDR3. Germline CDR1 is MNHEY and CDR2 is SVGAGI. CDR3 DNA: TGTGCCAGCAGCTCTACCCCCGCCTACGAGCAGTACTTC. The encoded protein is CASSSTPAYEQYF.

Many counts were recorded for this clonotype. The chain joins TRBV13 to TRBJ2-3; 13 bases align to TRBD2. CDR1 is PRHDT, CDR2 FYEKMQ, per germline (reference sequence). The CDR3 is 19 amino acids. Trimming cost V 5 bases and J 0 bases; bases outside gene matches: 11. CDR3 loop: CASSPDGTSGDSSTDTQYF. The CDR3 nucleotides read TGTGCCAGCAGCCCTGATGGGACTAGCGGGGATTCTAGCACAGATACGCAGTATTTT.

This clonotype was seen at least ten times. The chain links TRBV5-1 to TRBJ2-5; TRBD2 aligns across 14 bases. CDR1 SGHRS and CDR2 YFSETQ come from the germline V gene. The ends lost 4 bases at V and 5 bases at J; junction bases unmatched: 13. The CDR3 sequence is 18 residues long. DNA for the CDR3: TGCGCCAGCAGCAGCACCGGGACTAGCGGGAGTTCCGGCGAGACCCAGTACTTC. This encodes CASSSTGTSGSSGETQYF.

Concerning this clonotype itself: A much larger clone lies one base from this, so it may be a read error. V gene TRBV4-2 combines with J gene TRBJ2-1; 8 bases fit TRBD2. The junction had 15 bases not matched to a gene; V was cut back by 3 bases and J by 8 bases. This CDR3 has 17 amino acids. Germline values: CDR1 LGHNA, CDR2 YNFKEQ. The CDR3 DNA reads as TGTGCCAGCAGCCATCCAACCGAGACCACGGGGGGGTATGAGCAGTTCTTC. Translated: CASSHPTETTGGYEQFF.

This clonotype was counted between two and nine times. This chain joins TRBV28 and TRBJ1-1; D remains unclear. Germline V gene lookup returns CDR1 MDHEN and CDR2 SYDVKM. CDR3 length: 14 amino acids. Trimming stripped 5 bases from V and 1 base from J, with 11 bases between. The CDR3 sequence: CASSLMLENTEAFF. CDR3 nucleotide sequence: TGTGCCAGCAGTCTTATGCTAGAGAACACTGAAGCTTTCTTT.

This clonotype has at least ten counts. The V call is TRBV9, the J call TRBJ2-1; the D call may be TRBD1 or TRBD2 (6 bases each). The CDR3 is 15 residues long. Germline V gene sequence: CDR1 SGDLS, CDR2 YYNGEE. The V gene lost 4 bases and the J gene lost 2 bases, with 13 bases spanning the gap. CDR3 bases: TGTGCCAGCAGCCCGGAGGGGGGCCCCTACAATGAGCAGTTCTTC. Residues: CASSPEGGPYNEQFF. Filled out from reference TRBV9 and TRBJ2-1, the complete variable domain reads DSGVTQTPKHLITATGQRVTLRCSPRSGDLSVYWYQQSLDQGLQFLIQYYNGEERAKGNILERFSAQQFPDLHSELNLSSLELGDSALYFCASSPEGGPYNEQFFGPGTRLTVL.

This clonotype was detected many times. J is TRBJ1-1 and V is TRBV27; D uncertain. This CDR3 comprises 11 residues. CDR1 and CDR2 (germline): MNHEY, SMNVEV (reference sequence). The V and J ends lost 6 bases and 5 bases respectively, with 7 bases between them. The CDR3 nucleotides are TGTGCCAGCAGGGGCGGGACTGAAGCTTTCTTT. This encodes CASRGGTEAFF.

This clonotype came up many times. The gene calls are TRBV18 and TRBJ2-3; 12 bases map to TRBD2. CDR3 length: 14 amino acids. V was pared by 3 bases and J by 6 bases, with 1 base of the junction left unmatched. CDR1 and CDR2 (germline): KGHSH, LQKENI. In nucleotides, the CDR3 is TGTGCCAGCTCACCGACTAGCGGGGGCGATACGCAGTATTTT. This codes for CASSPTSGGDTQYF.

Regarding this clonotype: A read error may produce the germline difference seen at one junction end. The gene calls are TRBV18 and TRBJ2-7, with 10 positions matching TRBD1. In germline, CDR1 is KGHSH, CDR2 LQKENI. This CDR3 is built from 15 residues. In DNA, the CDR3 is TGTGCCAACTCACCACCGGGACAGGGGTCCTACGAGCAGTACTTC. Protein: CANSPPGQGSYEQYF.

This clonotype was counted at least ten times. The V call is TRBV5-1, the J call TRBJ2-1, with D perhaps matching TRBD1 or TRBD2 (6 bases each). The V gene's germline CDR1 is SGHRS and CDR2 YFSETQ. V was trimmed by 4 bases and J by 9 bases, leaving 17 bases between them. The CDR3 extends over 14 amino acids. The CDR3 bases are TGCGCCAGCAGCGAGGGGGTGGGAGGAGCTGAGCAGTTCTTC. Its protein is CASSEGVGGAEQFF.

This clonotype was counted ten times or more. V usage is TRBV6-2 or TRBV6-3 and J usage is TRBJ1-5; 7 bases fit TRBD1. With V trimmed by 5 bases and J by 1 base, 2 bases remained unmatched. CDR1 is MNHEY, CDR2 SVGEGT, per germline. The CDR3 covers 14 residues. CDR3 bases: TGTGCCAGCAGTAAGGACAGGAGCAATCAGCCCCAGCATTTT. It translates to CASSKDRSNQPQHF.

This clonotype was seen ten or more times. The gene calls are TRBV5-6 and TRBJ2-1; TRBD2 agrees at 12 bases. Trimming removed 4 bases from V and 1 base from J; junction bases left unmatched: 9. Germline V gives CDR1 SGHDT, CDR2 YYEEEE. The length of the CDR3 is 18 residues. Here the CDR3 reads CASSLRTSGIVSYNEQFF. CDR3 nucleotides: TGTGCCAGCAGCCTCCGGACTAGCGGGATAGTATCCTACAATGAGCAGTTCTTC.

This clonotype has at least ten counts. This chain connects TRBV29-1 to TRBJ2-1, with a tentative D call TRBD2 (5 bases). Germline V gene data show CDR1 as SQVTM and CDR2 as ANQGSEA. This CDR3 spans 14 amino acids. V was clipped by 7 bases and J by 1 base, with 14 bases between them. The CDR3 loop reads CSAVRGSSYNEQFF. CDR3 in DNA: TGCAGCGCCGTTAGAGGGTCGTCCTACAATGAGCAGTTCTTC.

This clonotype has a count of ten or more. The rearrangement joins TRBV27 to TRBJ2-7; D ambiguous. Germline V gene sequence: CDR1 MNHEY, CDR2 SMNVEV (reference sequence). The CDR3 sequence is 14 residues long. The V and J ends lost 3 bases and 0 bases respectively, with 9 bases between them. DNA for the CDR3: TGTGCCAGCAGTTTTACTCTATTCTCCTACGAGCAGTACTTC. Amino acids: CASSFTLFSYEQYF.

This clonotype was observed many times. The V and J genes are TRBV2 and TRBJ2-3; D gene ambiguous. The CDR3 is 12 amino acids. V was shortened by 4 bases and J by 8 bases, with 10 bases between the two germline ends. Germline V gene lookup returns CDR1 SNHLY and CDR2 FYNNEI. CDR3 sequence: CASSVHLVTQYF. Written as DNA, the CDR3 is TGTGCCAGCAGTGTACACTTGGTTACGCAGTATTTT. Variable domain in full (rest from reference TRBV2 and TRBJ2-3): EPEVTQTPSHQVTQMGQEVILRCVPISNHLYFYWYRQILGQKVEFLVSFYNNEISEKSEIFDDQFSVERPDGSNFTLKIRSTKLEDSAMYFCASSVHLVTQYFGPGTRLTVL.

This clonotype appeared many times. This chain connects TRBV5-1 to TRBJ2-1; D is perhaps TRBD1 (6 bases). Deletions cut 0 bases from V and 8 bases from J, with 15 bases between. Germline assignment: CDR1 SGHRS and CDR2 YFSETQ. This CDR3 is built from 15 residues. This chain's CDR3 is CASSLGQAGRDEQFF. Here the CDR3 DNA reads TGCGCCAGCAGCTTGGGACAGGCTGGTAGGGATGAGCAGTTCTTC. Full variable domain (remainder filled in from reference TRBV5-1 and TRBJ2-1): KAGVTQTPRYLIKTRGQQVTLSCSPISGHRSVSWYQQTPGQGLQFLFEYFSETQRNKGNFPGRFSGRQFSNSRSEMNVSTLELGDSALYLCASSLGQAGRDEQFFGPGTRLTVL.